Listed below are T cell receptor beta chains from one sample, sequenced in a study of blood T cell repertoires in COVID-19. TCRdb's table, derived via immunoSEQ multiplex PCR, lists solely in-frame clones and lacks some. Among 80,000 to 95,000 clones, 70% to 90% were seen once, and the ten largest hold approximately 15%. Sequencing used peripheral blood. Every receptor here comes from a woman between 65 and 79 years old with acute or convalescent COVID-19. Both conserved end residues are part of each CDR3.

V gene	J gene	CDR3 length	CDR3 protein
TRBV28	TRBJ2-1	16	CASSPTFASGYNEQFF
TRBV5-5	TRBJ1-1	15	CASSSYSTGGTEAFF
TRBV28	TRBJ1-1	16	CASSSIGQGGYTEAFF
TRBV4-3	TRBJ1-1	14	CASSQDLPGGKAFF
TRBV6-4	TRBJ1-2	14	CASSDFDRGRGYTF
TRBV6-2/TRBV6-3	TRBJ2-1	15	CASSSGLAGNNEQFF
TRBV5-4	TRBJ2-6	15	CASSPLSLGANVLTF
TRBV6-5	TRBJ1-5	14	CASIGTGSNQPQHF
TRBV28	TRBJ1-6	18	CASSPPRTGLSYNSPLHF
TRBV6-4	TRBJ1-1	15	CAIIQGAGGNTEAFF
TRBV19	TRBJ2-3	16	CASSIGAGSSTDTQYF
TRBV7-8	TRBJ1-1	16	CASSLWAGQGNTEAFF
TRBV5-1	TRBJ1-2	15	CASSPGQAGTYGYTF
TRBV7-9	TRBJ2-3	14	CASGQTPGTDTQYF
TRBV9	TRBJ2-1	15	CASSVEGQVGNEQFF
TRBV28	TRBJ1-1	12	CASSLFWSEAFF
TRBV7-9	TRBJ2-1	15	CASSLGASGNPPKFF
TRBV6-6	TRBJ2-1	15	CASSYGGALYNEQFF
TRBV27	TRBJ2-5	16	CASSLSGTSGVETQYF
TRBV5-1	TRBJ2-3	16	CASSAQGAGRVDTQYF
TRBV11-3	TRBJ1-1	13	CASSLDRNTEAFF
TRBV3-1/TRBV3-2	TRBJ2-1	14	CASSQRTQNNEQFF
TRBV10-2	TRBJ2-1	15	CASRDTGTLRGEQFF
TRBV6-5	TRBJ1-1	15	CASSYAGAGGTEAFF
TRBV5-1	TRBJ2-3	17	CASSLEGTGVITDTQYF
TRBV7-7	TRBJ2-1	17	CASSPRLAETSYNEQFF
TRBV3-1/TRBV3-2	TRBJ2-1	16	CASSARLAGIVNEQFF
TRBV7-2	TRBJ2-1	15	CASSLGQGHHNEQFF
TRBV19	TRBJ2-1	14	CASSTQGGSDEQFF
TRBV7-9	TRBJ2-5	17	CASRDTTRTGSQETQYF
TRBV11-3	TRBJ2-2	14	CASSHGLVSGELFF
TRBV6-5	TRBJ2-1	15	CASIPGGGRYNEQFF
TRBV4-1	TRBJ2-1	16	CASSLIGGGNYNEQFF
TRBV28	TRBJ1-1	13	CASSLSGDTEAFF
TRBV4-1	TRBJ2-3	15	CASSQPRGFSDTQYF
TRBV18	TRBJ2-4	16	CASSPPGGLAKNIQYF
TRBV10-3	TRBJ2-5	14	CATASDREKETQYF
TRBV3-1/TRBV3-2	TRBJ1-5	17	CASSHSTGVRSNQPQHF
TRBV28	TRBJ1-2	11	CASSFDGGYTF
TRBV27	TRBJ1-1	15	CASSLWPGGNTEAFF
TRBV12-3/TRBV12-4	TRBJ2-5	13	CASSFDIEGTQYF
TRBV19	TRBJ2-5	15	CASHGTSGNQETQYF
TRBV13	TRBJ2-2	17	CASSPGLAGFAAGELFF
TRBV14	TRBJ2-5	14	CASSQTGGRETQYF
TRBV7-2	TRBJ1-4	19	CASSLYRVLQGTTNEKLFF
TRBV6-5	TRBJ2-1	14	CASRFAGGRHEQFF
TRBV19	TRBJ2-2	17	CASTLILASGDTGELFF
TRBV6-5	TRBJ1-5	13	CASSYSNQQPHHF
TRBV2	TRBJ1-6	15	CASREQGSYNSPLHF
TRBV24-1	TRBJ2-3	12	CATSDFRDTQYF
TRBV7-2	TRBJ2-1	13	CASSLIAGVNRFF
TRBV7-9	TRBJ2-5	14	CASSLGTGQETQYF
TRBV5-1	TRBJ2-1	15	CASSLVQGDYNEQFF
TRBV25-1	TRBJ1-3	15	CASSDTGSSGNTIYF
TRBV10-2	TRBJ2-5	16	CASSESKRGPQETQYF